This T cell receptor (beta chain) came from a study of blood T cell repertoires in COVID-19. Points on this clone: The sample holds other DNA sequences that translate to the same CDR3.

Assay: immunoSEQ multiplex PCR; the TCRdb copy retains only in-frame clones and omits some. The table includes about 200,000 clones, about four fifths detected once. What was sequenced was peripheral blood. The receptor was derived from a woman aged 45 to 65 with active or convalescent COVID-19.

The CDR3 DNA reads as TGTGCCAGCAGTGGCGGGGGGCTTAATGAAAAACTGTTTTTT. This codes for CASSGGGLNEKLFF. J is TRBJ1-4 and V is TRBV27; D is perhaps TRBD1 (6 bases). V was trimmed by 5 bases and J by 4 bases, leaving 11 bases between them. In germline, CDR1 is MNHEY, CDR2 SMNVEV (reference sequence). The CDR3 totals 14 residues.